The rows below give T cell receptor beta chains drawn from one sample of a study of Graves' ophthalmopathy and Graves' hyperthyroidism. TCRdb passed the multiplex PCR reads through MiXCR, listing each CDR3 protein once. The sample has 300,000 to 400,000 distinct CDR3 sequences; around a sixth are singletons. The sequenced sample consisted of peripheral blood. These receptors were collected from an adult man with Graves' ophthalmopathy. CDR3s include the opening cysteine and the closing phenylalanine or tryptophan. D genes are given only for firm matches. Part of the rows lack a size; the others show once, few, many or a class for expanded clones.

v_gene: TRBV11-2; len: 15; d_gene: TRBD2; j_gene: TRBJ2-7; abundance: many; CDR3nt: TGTGCCAGCAGCTTAGGACTAGCGGTGGCCTACGAGCAGTACTTC; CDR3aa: CASSLGLAVAYEQYF
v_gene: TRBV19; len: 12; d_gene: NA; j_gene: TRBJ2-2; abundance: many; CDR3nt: TGTGCCAGTAGTGAAGACACCGGGGAGCTGTTTTTT; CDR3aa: CASSEDTGELFF
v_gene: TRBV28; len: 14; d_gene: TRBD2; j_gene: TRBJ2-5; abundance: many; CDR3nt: TGTGCCAGCAGTTTACGCGGGGGGGCGGGGACCCAGTACTTC; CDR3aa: CASSLRGGAGTQYF
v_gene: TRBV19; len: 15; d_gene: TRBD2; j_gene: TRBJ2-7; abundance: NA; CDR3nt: TGTGCCAGTAGTATATCAGGTCTAGCGGGTTACGAGCAGTACTTC; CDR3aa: CASSISGLAGYEQYF
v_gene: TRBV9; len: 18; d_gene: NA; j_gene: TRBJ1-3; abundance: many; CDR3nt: TGTGCCAGCAGCGTTCAGGCTGTACAGGGACTGGGTGGAAACACCATATATTTT; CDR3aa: CASSVQAVQGLGGNTIYF
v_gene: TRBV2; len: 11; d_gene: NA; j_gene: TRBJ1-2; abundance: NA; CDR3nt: TGTGCCAGCAGTGGTAGCGGGGGCTACACCTTC; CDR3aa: CASSGSGGYTF
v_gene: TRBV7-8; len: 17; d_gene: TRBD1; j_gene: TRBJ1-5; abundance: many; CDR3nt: TGTGCCAGCAGCCCTAGGGGACAGGTCTCTAGCAATCAGCCCCAGCATTTT; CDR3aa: CASSPRGQVSSNQPQHF
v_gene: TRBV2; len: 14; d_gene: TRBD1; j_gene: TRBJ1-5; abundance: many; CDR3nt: TGTGCCAGCAGCCGGGACAGGAACAATCAGCCCCAGCATTTT; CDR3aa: CASSRDRNNQPQHF
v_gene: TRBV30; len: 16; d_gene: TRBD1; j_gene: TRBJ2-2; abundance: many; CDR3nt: TGTGCCTGGAGTGTTCTTTGGACAGGGGACACCGGGGAGCTGTTTTTT; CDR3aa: CAWSVLWTGDTGELFF
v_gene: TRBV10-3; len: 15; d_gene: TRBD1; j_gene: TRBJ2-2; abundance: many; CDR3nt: TGTGCCATCAGTTCCGGGACAGAGAACACCGGGGAGCTGTTTTTT; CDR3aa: CAISSGTENTGELFF
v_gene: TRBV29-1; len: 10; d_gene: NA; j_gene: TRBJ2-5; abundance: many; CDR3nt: TGCAGCGTTGACGAGGAGACCCAGTACTTC; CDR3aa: CSVDEETQYF
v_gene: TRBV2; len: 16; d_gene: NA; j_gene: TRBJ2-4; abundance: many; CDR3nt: TGTGCCAGCATCGGCAGGACCCCGGGACCCAAAAACATTCAGTACTTC; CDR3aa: CASIGRTPGPKNIQYF
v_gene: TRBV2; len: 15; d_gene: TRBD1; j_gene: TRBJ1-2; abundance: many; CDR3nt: TGTGCCAGCAGTACTCAGGACAGGGGGGACTATGGCTACACCTTC; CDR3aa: CASSTQDRGDYGYTF
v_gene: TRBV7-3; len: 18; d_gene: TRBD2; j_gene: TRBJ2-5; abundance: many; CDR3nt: TGTGCCAGCAGCCCCCGGCTTGCGGGAGGGCCCAGTACGGAGACCCAGTACTTC; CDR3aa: CASSPRLAGGPSTETQYF
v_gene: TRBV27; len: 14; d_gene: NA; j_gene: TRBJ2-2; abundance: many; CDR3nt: TGTGCCAGCACTCCGGGGTGGCACACCGGGGAGCTGTTTTTT; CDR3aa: CASTPGWHTGELFF
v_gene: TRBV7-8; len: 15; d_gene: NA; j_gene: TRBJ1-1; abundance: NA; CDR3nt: TGTGCCAGCAGCTTAGGGAGGAACTTAAACACTGAAGCTTTCTTT; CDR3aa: CASSLGRNLNTEAFF
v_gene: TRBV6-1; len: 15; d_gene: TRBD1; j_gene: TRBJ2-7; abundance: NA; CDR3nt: TGTGCCAGCAGTGGCCGCGACAGGGGGCTGTACGAGCAGTACTTC; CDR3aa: CASSGRDRGLYEQYF
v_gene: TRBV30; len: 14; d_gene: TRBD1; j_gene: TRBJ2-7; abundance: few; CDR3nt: TGTGCCAGCCCCCCGCCAGGGGGTTCCTACGAGCAGTACTTC; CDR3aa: CASPPPGGSYEQYF
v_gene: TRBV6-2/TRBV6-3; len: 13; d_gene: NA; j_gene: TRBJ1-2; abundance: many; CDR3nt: TGTGCCAGCAGTTCCTACGACCTCTATGGCTACACCTTC; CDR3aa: CASSSYDLYGYTF
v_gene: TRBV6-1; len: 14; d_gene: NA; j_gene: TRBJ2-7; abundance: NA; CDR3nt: TGTGCCAGCGAGCTTCAAGGGTCGACCTACGAGCAGTCCTTC; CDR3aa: CASELQGSTYEQSF
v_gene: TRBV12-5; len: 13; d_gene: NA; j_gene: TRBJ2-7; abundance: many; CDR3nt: TGTGCTAGTGCCCACGAGGGGTCCTACGAGCAGTACTTC; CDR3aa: CASAHEGSYEQYF
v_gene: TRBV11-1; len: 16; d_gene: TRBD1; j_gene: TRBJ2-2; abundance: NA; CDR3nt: TGTGCCAGCAGCCCCGGACAGGGTAGGAACACCGGGGAGCTGTTTTTT; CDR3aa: CASSPGQGRNTGELFF
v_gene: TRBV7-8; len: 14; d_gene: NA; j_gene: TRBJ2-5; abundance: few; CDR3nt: TGTGCCAGCAGCAACCCCAGGGACCAAGAGACCCAGTACTTC; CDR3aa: CASSNPRDQETQYF
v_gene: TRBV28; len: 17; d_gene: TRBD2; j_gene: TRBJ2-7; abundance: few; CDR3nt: TGTGCCAGCAGTTTCTCCCCCGGGCGGGAGTTCATCTACGAGCAGTACTTC; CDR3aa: CASSFSPGREFIYEQYF
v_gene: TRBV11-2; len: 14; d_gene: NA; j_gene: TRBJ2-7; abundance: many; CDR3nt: TGTGCCAGCAGTCTTGTAGCGGCTAGCTACGAGCAGTACTTC; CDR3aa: CASSLVAASYEQYF
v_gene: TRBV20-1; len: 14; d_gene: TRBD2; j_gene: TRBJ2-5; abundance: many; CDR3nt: TGCAGTGCTAGAGAGGGACTAGCAACGGAGACCCAGTACTTC; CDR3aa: CSAREGLATETQYF
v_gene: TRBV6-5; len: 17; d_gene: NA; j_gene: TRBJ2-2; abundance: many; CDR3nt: TGTGCCAGCAGTTACTCCGGGGACGGGGATTCCGCCGGGGAGCTGTTTTTT; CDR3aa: CASSYSGDGDSAGELFF
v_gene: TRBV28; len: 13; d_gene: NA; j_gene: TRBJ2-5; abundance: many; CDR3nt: TGTGCCAGCAGTCCTCAGGTCGAAGAGACCCAGTACTTC; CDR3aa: CASSPQVEETQYF
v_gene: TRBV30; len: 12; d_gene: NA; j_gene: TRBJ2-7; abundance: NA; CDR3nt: TGTGCCTGGACCCCGGGCAGCTACGAGCAGTACTTC; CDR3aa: CAWTPGSYEQYF
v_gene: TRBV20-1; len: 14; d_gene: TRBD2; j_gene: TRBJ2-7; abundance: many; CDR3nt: TGCAGTGTAACTAGCGGGAGTCAGGCCTACGAGCAGTACTTC; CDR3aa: CSVTSGSQAYEQYF
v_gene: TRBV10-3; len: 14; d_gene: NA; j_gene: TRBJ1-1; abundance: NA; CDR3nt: TGTGCCATCAGTGAGCCACGTTCTTTGACTGAAGCTTTCTTT; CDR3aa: CAISEPRSLTEAFF
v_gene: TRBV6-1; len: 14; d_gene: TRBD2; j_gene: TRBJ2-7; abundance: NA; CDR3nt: TGTGCCAGCAGTCAGCGGGAGGGCCTCTCCGAGCAGTACTTC; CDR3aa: CASSQREGLSEQYF
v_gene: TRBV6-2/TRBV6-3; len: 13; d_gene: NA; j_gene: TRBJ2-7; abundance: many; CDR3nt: TGTGCCAGCAGCTCTCGACAGTACTACGAGCAGTACTTC; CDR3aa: CASSSRQYYEQYF
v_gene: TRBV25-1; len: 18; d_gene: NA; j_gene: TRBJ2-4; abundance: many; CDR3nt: TGTGCCAGCAGTGAACGCCGGCGACCCATATCATTCAAAAACATTCAGTACTTC; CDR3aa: CASSERRRPISFKNIQYF
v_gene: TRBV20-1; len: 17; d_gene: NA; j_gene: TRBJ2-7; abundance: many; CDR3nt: TGCAGTGCTAGAGATCGGGGCACTAGCTCCCTCTCCTACGAGCAGTACTTC; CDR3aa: CSARDRGTSSLSYEQYF
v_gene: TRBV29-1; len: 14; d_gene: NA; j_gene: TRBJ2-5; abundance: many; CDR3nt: TGCAGCGTTGGACAGCTTCCTCTTCAAGAGACCCAGTACTTC; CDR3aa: CSVGQLPLQETQYF
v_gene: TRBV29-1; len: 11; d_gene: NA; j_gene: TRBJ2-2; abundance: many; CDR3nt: TGCAGCGGTATAAGTTTGGGGGAGCTGTTTTTT; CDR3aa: CSGISLGELFF
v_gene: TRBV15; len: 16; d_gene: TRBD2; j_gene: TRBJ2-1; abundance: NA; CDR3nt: TGTGCCACCAGCCCAGCTAGCGGGACCCAGTTACATGAGCAGTTCTTC; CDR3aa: CATSPASGTQLHEQFF
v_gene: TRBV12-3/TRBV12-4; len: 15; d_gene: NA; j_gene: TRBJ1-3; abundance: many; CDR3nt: TGTGCCAGCAGTTCAGGGCCGACCTCTGGAAACACCATATATTTT; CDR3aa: CASSSGPTSGNTIYF
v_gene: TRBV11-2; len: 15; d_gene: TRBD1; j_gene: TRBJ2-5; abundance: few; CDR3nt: TGTGCCAGCAGCCCCCACACAGGGGGCGAAGAGACCCAGTACTTC; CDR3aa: CASSPHTGGEETQYF
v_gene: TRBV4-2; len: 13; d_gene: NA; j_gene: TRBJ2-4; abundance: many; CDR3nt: TGTGCCAGCAGCCAAGAGGGTGGGCACATTCAGTACTTC; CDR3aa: CASSQEGGHIQYF
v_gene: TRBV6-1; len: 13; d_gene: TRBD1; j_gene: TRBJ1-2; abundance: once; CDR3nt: TGTGCCAGCAGTCTAGACAGGGCCGCTAGCTACACCTTC; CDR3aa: CASSLDRAASYTF
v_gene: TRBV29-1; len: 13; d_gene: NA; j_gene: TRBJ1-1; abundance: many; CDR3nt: TGCAGCGTTGTGACCGGGGACAACACTGAAGCTTTCTTT; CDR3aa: CSVVTGDNTEAFF
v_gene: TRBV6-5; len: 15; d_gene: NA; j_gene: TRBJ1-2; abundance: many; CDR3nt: TGTGCCAGCAGTTACGATCCACAGGGAAACTATGGCTACACCTTC; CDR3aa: CASSYDPQGNYGYTF
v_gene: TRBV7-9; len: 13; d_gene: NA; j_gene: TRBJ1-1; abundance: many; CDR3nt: TGTGCCAGCAGCTTAGTAACCCGACAGCAAGCTTTCTTT; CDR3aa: CASSLVTRQQAFF
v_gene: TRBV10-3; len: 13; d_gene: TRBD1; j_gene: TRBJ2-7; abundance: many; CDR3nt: TGTGCCATCAGTGAGGACAGGGGGCCGAAGCAGTACTTC; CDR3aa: CAISEDRGPKQYF
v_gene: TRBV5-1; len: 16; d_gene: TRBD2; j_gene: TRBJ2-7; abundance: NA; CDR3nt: TGCGCCAGCAGCGCTATCCCGCGGGGGGGCTCCTACGAGCAGTACTTC; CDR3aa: CASSAIPRGGSYEQYF
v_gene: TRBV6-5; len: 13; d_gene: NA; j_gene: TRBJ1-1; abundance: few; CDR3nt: TGTGCGGTTAGAAGACCCGGCGGCACTGAAGCTTTCTTT; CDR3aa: CAVRRPGGTEAFF